This entry lists 24 T cell receptor beta chains sequenced from one sample in a study of T cell changes during pregnancy in multiple sclerosis. Profiled with immunoSEQ multiplex PCR; TCRdb holds only in-frame clones, not every one. The profile shows about 110,000 clones, about 89% of them singletons. The sequenced sample was peripheral blood, obtained before pregnancy. Source of these receptors: a female donor with multiple sclerosis, enrolled in a pregnancy study.

The CDR3 spells CASSQTSSYEQYF. For the CDR3, the DNA is TGCGCCAGCAGCCAAACTAGCTCCTACGAGCAGTACTTC. This rearrangement joins TRBV4-1 to TRBJ2-7, with D possibly matching TRBD2 (5 bases). Trimming shortened V by 2 bases and J by 0 bases, and 5 bases separated the two germline ends. CDR1 is MGHRA and CDR2 is YSYEKL in the germline V gene. This CDR3 region has 13 residues.

This clone was detected only once. The V and J genes are TRBV27 and TRBJ2-3; 11 nucleotides align to TRBD2. The CDR3 consists of 15 residues. With V trimmed by 8 bases and J by 5 bases, 9 bases remained unmatched. Looked up from germline, CDR1 is MNHEY and CDR2 is SMNVEV (reference sequence). CDR3 DNA: TGTGCCAGCCGGTTAGCGGGAGGGCCAATAGATACGCAGTATTTT. Protein sequence: CASRLAGGPIDTQYF.

This chain uses TRBV6-1 with TRBJ2-1; D perhaps matches TRBD2 (6 bases). Germline V gene sequence: CDR1 MNHNS, CDR2 SASEGT. The CDR3 totals 15 residues. V lost 11 bases to trimming and J lost 0 bases, with 17 bases between them. This CDR3 reads CAASRAGISYNEQFF. DNA for the CDR3: TGTGCCGCGAGTAGGGCGGGGATCTCCTACAATGAGCAGTTCTTC.

The J gene is TRBJ2-7, the V gene TRBV6-1; weak D call: TRBD1 (6 bases). V was trimmed by 6 bases and J by 5 bases, leaving 14 bases between them. CDR1 is MNHNS and CDR2 is SASEGT in the germline V gene. This CDR3 comprises 13 residues. The CDR3 DNA is TGTGCCAGCAGGACCACAGGGAACGACGAGCAGTACTTC. Translation: CASRTTGNDEQYF.

This chain connects TRBV6-1 to TRBJ1-4; 8 bases match TRBD1. The CDR3 is 15 residues long. Looked up from germline, CDR1 is MNHNS and CDR2 is SASEGT. The junction had 4 bases not matched to a gene; V was cut back by 2 bases and J by 5 bases. CDR3 residues: CASSEKTGENEKLFF. For the CDR3, the DNA is TGTGCCAGCAGTGAAAAGACAGGGGAAAATGAAAAACTGTTTTTT.

The V call is TRBV18, the J call TRBJ1-2; D may be TRBD1 (5 bases). V was pared by 1 base and J by 4 bases, with 7 bases between. In germline, CDR1 is KGHSH, CDR2 LQKENI. This CDR3 region has 13 residues. As DNA, the CDR3 is TGTGCCAGCTCACCACTGGACATCTATGGCTACACCTTC. As protein: CASSPLDIYGYTF.

This rearrangement joins TRBV5-1 to TRBJ2-6; 8 nucleotides match TRBD1. The V segment lost 7 bases and the J segment 3 bases; nucleotides outside the gene matches: 12. Germline V gives CDR1 SGHRS, CDR2 YFSETQ. CDR3 length: 17 amino acids. CDR3 amino acids: CASRAPGTGYGANVLTF. CDR3 in DNA: TGCGCCAGCCGTGCACCCGGGACAGGCTATGGGGCCAACGTCCTGACTTTC.

In its sample, this clone was seen a few times. V gene TRBV28 combines with J gene TRBJ1-6; 7 bases line up with TRBD1. The CDR3 is 15 amino acids. V lost 4 bases to trimming and J lost 6 bases; unmatched junction nucleotides: 6. In germline, CDR1 is MDHEN, CDR2 SYDVKM. The CDR3 nucleotides read TGTGCCAGCAGTTCCCTGACAGGGTCTAATTCACCCCTCCACTTT. This gives the protein CASSSLTGSNSPLHF.

The rearrangement uses TRBV10-3 and TRBJ2-1, with TRBD2 matching over 9 bases. CDR1 ENHRY and CDR2 SYGVKD come from the germline V gene. V dropped 10 bases and J dropped 4; count of bases not matched to a gene: 5. The CDR3 sequence is 13 residues long. CDR3 loop: CATASGTYNEQFF. The DNA of the CDR3 is TGTGCCACTGCTAGCGGGACTTACAATGAGCAGTTCTTC.

The chain has TRBV4-3 and TRBJ2-7, with TRBD2 matching over 8 bases. V was pared by 2 bases and J by 6 bases, with 6 bases of the junction left unmatched. This CDR3 is built from 14 residues. The V gene's germline CDR1 is LGHNA and CDR2 YSLEER. The CDR3, as DNA: TGCGCCAGCAGCCAACGGGGGGGTCCGACCGAGCAGTACTTC. Translating it yields CASSQRGGPTEQYF.

The CDR3 loop reads CASSIPGQGASGNTIYF. The CDR3 DNA is TGTGCCAGCAGCATACCGGGACAGGGGGCGTCTGGAAACACCATATATTTT. The chain is built from TRBV7-9 and TRBJ1-3, with 12 bases matching TRBD1. The V and J ends lost 5 bases and 1 base, in that order; junction bases with no gene match: 6. This CDR3 region has 17 residues. Germline V gives CDR1 SEHNR, CDR2 FQNEAQ (reference sequence). The entire variable domain, with the rest obtained from reference TRBV7-9 and TRBJ1-3, is as follows: DTGVSQNPRHKITKRGQNVTFRCDPISEHNRLYWYRQTLGQGPEFLTYFQNEAQLEKSRLLSDRFSAERPKGSFSTLEIQRTEQGDSAMYLCASSIPGQGASGNTIYFGEGSWLTVV.

The V call is TRBV7-9, the J call TRBJ2-5; no reliable D call. Germline assignment: CDR1 SEHNR and CDR2 FQNEAQ (reference sequence). This CDR3 has 14 residues. The V end was cut by 3 bases, the J end by 0 bases, with 8 bases between. CDR3 nucleotides: TGTGCCAGCAGCTTTTTGGCAGACCAAGAGACCCAGTACTTC. Encoded protein: CASSFLADQETQYF. Variable domain in full (rest from reference TRBV7-9 and TRBJ2-5): DTGVSQNPRHKITKRGQNVTFRCDPISEHNRLYWYRQTLGQGPEFLTYFQNEAQLEKSRLLSDRFSAERPKGSFSTLEIQRTEQGDSAMYLCASSFLADQETQYFGPGTRLLVL.

This chain joins TRBV7-7 and TRBJ2-7, with 8 nucleotides matching TRBD1. V lost 5 bases, J lost 7 bases, and 10 bases stayed unmatched. This CDR3 spans 14 amino acids. Germline CDR1 and CDR2: SSHAT and FNYEAQ (reference sequence). CDR3 region: CASSPHDRGGEQYF. DNA of the CDR3: TGTGCCAGCAGCCCCCATGACAGGGGCGGTGAGCAGTACTTC.

The chain joins TRBV9 to TRBJ2-1; D call uncertain. Deletions cut 4 bases from V and 0 bases from J, with 14 bases between. The CDR3 runs 16 residues. The V gene's germline CDR1 is SGDLS and CDR2 YYNGEE. CDR3 nucleotides: TGTGCCAGCAGCCAATTTAGTAGCAGCTCCTACAATGAGCAGTTCTTC. This translates into CASSQFSSSSYNEQFF.

The chain links TRBV7-8 to TRBJ2-1; tentative D call: TRBD2 (6 bases). The CDR3 is 18 residues long. V lost 1 base and J lost 8, with 24 bases in between. Looked up from germline, CDR1 is SGHVS and CDR2 is FQNEAQ. CDR3 residues: CASSLVSIGTSLHHEQFF. CDR3 sequence (DNA): TGTGCCAGCAGCTTAGTCTCTATTGGCACTAGCCTACACCATGAGCAGTTCTTC.

The CDR3 DNA reads as TGTGCCAGCAGTGTCGAACAGGGAGGGGATACGCAGTATTTT. Residues: CASSVEQGGDTQYF. V gene TRBV2 combines with J gene TRBJ2-3, with a weak D call TRBD2 (7 bases). V lost 4 bases and J 6 bases, leaving 14 bases between the germline ends. The CDR3 is 14 residues long. CDR1 is SNHLY, CDR2 FYNNEI, per germline.

This clone was seen a few times. The chain carries TRBV14 and TRBJ1-6; TRBD1 agrees at 10 bases. With V trimmed by 3 bases and J by 7 bases, 6 bases remained unmatched. In germline, CDR1 is SGHDN, CDR2 FVKESK. The CDR3 length is 16 residues. The CDR3 here is CASSQPGQGRNSPLHF. CDR3 bases: TGTGCCAGCAGCCAGCCGGGACAGGGGAGAAATTCACCCCTCCACTTT. The complete variable domain, with remaining parts taken from reference TRBV14 and TRBJ1-6, reads EAGVTQFPSHSVIEKGQTVTLRCDPISGHDNLYWYRRVMGKEIKFLLHFVKESKQDESGMPNNRFLAERTGGTYSTLKVQPAELEDSGVYFCASSQPGQGRNSPLHFGNGTRLTVT.

The chain combines TRBV5-1 with TRBJ2-5, with a tentative D call TRBD2 (6 bases). The CDR3 length is 13 residues. The V gene's germline CDR1 is SGHRS and CDR2 YFSETQ. Trimming took 3 bases from V and 9 from J, leaving 15 bases between them. This chain's CDR3 is CASSSGLPLSQYF. In DNA form, the CDR3 reads TGCGCCAGCAGCTCGGGACTGCCTTTATCCCAGTACTTC.

This chain joins TRBV6-1 and TRBJ2-5, with D possibly TRBD2 on 5 matching bases. There are 13 residues in the CDR3. Germline V gives CDR1 MNHNS, CDR2 SASEGT. V was shortened by 6 bases and J by 5 bases, with 13 bases between the two germline ends. DNA of the CDR3: TGTGCCAGCAGACCGGGAAGGATGGAGACCCAGTACTTC. It translates to CASRPGRMETQYF.

The chain employs TRBV11-2 and TRBJ2-3, with D possibly being TRBD2 (6 bases). CDR1 is SGHAT and CDR2 is FQNNGV in the germline V gene. This CDR3 contains 16 residues. V was trimmed by 4 bases and J by 2 bases, leaving 16 bases between them. CDR3 bases: TGTGCCAGCAGCTCGGGGGATCTAGCTCCCACAGATACGCAGTATTTT. This codes for CASSSGDLAPTDTQYF.

This chain connects TRBV7-6 to TRBJ2-5; 12 bases fit TRBD1. The trim removed 5 bases at V and 7 bases at J, leaving 11 bases unmatched. Germline V gene data show CDR1 as SGHVS and CDR2 as FNYEAQ. CDR3 size: 16 residues. This chain's CDR3 is CASSVYGTGGSRTQYF. The CDR3 DNA is TGTGCCAGCAGCGTCTACGGGACAGGGGGCTCCAGGACCCAGTACTTC.

The rearrangement uses TRBV30 and TRBJ2-6; 7 nucleotides match TRBD1. V lost 1 base and J lost 9; bases outside the gene matches: 3. This CDR3 is built from 13 residues. CDR1 and CDR2 from the germline V gene are GTSNPN and SVGIG (reference sequence). CDR3 sequence reads: CAWSEGTVNVLTF. The DNA for the CDR3 is TGTGCCTGGAGTGAGGGGACAGTCAACGTCCTGACTTTC.

V and J are TRBV28 and TRBJ2-7, with no clear D. Deletions cut 10 bases from V and 2 bases from J, with 15 bases between. CDR1 is MDHEN and CDR2 is SYDVKM in the germline V gene. This CDR3 is built from 13 residues. DNA for the CDR3: TGTGCCACCTCATCCGTAGAGACCTACGAGCAGTACTTC. Translation gives CATSSVETYEQYF.

This chain uses TRBV19 with TRBJ2-7; D unclear. The CDR3 runs to 11 residues. Germline values: CDR1 LNHDA, CDR2 SQIVND (reference sequence). The V end was cut by 3 bases, the J end by 6 bases, with 6 bases between. The CDR3 bases are TGTGCCAGTAGTATGGGCAGCGAGCAGTACTTC. Protein product: CASSMGSEQYF.